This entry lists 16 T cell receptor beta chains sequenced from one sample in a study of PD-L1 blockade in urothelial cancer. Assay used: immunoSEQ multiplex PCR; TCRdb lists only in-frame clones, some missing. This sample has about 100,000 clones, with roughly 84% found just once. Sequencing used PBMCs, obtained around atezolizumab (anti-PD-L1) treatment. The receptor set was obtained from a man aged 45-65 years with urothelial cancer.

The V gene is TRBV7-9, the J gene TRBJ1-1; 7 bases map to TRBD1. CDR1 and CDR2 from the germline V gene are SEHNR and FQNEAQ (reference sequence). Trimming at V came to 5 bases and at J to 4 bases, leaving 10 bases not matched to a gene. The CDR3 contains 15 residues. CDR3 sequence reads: CASSPSGGKTTEAFF. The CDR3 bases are TGTGCCAGCAGCCCCTCAGGGGGAAAGACCACTGAAGCTTTCTTT.

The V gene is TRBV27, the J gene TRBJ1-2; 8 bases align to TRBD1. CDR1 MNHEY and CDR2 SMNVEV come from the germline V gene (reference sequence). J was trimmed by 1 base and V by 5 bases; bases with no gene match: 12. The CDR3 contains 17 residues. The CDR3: CASSQTPTGVGNYGYTF. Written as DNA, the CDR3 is TGTGCCAGCAGTCAAACCCCGACAGGGGTGGGTAACTATGGCTACACCTTC.

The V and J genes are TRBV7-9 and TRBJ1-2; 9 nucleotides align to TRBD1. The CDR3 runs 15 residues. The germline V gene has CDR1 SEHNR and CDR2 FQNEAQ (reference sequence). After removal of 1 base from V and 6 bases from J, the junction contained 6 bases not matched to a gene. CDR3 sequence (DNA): TGTGCCAGCAGCTTAGGACAGGGGGGGACGGATGGCTACACCTTC. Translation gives CASSLGQGGTDGYTF.

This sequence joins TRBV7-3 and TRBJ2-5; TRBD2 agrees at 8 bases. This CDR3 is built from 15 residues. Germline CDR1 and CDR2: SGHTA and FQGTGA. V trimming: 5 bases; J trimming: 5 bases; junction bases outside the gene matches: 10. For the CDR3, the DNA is TGTGCCAGCAGCCCTACGGGGGGGCGGATCGAGACCCAGTACTTC. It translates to CASSPTGGRIETQYF.

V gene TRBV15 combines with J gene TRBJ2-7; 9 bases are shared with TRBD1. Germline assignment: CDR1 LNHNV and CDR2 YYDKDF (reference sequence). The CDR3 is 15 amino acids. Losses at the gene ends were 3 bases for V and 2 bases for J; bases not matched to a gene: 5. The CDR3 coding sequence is TGTGCCACCAGCAGGGGGGGGGACAGGGCCTACGAGCAGTACTTC. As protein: CATSRGGDRAYEQYF.

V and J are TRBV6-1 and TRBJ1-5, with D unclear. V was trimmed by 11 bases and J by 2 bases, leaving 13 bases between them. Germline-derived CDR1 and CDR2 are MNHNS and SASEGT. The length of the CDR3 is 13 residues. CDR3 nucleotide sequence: TGTGCCTCCACCGAAGCCCGCAATCAGCCCCAGCATTTT. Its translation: CASTEARNQPQHF.

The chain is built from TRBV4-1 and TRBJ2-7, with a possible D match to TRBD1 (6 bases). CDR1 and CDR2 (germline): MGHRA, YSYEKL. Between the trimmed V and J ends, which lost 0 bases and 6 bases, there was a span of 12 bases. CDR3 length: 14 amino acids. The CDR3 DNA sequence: TGCGCCAGCAGCCAAGACGGCAGGGGAGTCGAGCAGTACTTC. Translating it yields CASSQDGRGVEQYF.

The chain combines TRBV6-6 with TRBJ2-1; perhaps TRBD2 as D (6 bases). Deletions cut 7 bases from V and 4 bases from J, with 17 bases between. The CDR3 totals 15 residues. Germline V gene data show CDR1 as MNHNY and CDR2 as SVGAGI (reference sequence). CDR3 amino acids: CASTTPGDRYNEQFF. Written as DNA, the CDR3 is TGTGCCAGCACCACCCCGGGGGACCGTTACAATGAGCAGTTCTTC.

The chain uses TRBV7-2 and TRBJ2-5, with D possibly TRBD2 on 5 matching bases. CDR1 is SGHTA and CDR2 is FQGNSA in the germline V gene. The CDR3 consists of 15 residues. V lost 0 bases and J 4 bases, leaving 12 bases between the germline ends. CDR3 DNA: TGTGCCAGCAGCTTAGCGCGAGGGTTTCCAGAGACCCAGTACTTC. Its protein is CASSLARGFPETQYF.

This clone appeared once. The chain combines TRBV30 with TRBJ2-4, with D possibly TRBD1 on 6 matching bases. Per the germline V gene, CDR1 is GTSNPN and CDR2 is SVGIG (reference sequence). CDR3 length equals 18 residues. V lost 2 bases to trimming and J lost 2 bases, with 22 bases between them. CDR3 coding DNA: TGTGCCTGGAGTAAAGCGTTACAGGGATGGGGGTCCAAAAACATTCAGTACTTC. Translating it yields CAWSKALQGWGSKNIQYF.

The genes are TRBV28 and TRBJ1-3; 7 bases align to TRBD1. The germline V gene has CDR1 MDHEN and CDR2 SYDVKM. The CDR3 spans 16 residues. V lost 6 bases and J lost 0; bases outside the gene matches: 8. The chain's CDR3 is CASRTTGASSGNTIYF. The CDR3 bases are TGTGCCAGCAGGACTACAGGGGCCAGCTCTGGAAACACCATATATTTT. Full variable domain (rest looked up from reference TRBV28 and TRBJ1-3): DVKVTQSSRYLVKRTGEKVFLECVQDMDHENMFWYRQDPGLGLRLIYFSYDVKMKEKGDIPEGYSVSREKKERFSLILESASTNQTSMYLCASRTTGASSGNTIYFGEGSWLTVV.

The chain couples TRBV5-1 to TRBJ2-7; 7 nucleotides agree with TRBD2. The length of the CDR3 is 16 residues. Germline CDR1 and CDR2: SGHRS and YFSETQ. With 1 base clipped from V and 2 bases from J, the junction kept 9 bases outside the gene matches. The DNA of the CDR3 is TGCGCCAGCAGCTTGAGTTCGGCTAGCGGAGCCTACGAGCAGTACTTC. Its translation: CASSLSSASGAYEQYF.

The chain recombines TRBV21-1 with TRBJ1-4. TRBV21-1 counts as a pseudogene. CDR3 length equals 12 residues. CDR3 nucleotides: TGTGCCCGGAGAGGGAGGGTTGAAAAACTGTTTTTT. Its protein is CARRGRVEKLFF.

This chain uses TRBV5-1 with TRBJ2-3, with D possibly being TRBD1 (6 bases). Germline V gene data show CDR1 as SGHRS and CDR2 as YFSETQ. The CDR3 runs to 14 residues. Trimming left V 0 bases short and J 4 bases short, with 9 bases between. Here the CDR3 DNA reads TGCGCCAGCAGCTTGGGTACAGGGCCAGATACGCAGTATTTT. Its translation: CASSLGTGPDTQYF.

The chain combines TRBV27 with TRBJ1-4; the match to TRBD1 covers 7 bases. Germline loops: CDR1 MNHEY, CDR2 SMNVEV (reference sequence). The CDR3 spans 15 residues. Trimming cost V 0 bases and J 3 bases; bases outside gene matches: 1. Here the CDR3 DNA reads TGTGCCAGCAGTTTATCTCAGGGGGCTAATGAAAAACTGTTTTTT. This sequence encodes CASSLSQGANEKLFF.

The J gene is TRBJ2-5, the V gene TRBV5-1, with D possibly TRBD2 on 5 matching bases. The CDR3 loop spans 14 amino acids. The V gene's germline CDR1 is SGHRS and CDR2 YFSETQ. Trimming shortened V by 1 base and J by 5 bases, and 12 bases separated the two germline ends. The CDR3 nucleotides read TGCGCCAGCAGCTTGACGCTAGCTAGGGAGACCCAGTACTTC. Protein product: CASSLTLARETQYF.